The entry below describes one T cell receptor beta chain. The target antigen is unknown. The PCR ran on 60 Vbeta and 13 Jbeta primers. TCRdb's table, derived via immunoSEQ multiplex PCR, lists solely in-frame clones and lacks some. The data contain 110,000 to 150,000 clones, approximately 80% of them singletons. V lost 0 bases and J 3 bases, leaving 9 bases between the germline ends. CDR3 length equals 14 residues. Germline values: CDR1 SGHDT, CDR2 YYEEEE. The data derive from a study of cytomegalovirus exposure and HLA in healthy donors. Study outcomes and limitations: In a later analysis, compared with equally common non-associated chains, HLA-associated beta chains were more expanded. In terms of immune exposure information, only CMV serostatus was available. A later analysis found TCR association rates differed by HLA locus, highest for DRB1 and lowest for HLA-C. Earlier analysis found most TCR beta V segments productive about 90% or about 30% of the time.

This TCR was recovered from a boy aged 2 to 10 in good health and CMV-seronegative. The sample comprised PBMCs. J is TRBJ1-1 and V is TRBV5-6; D remains unclear. The CDR3 here is CASSLAAADTEAFF. CDR3 DNA sequence: TGTGCCAGCAGCTTGGCCGCGGCAGACACTGAAGCTTTCTTT.